The rows below give T cell receptor beta chains drawn from one sample of a study of T-cell reconstitution after alpha-beta-depleted transplantation in children. A single record per CDR3 protein comes from TCRdb applying MiXCR to the PCR reads. The sample contains approximately 490,000 distinct CDR3 sequences, around 13% of which appear only once. Sample: PBMCs from the stem cell graft donor, taken from the stem cell graft. These receptor sequences come from a human donor who donated a stem cell graft to a child with combined immunodeficiency. CDR3s include the opening cysteine and the closing phenylalanine or tryptophan. The order of the fields is clone size, V gene, D gene, J gene, CDR3 DNA, CDR3 protein. D genes are given only for firm matches. The size of a clone is reported for some rows only, either as once, few or many, or as a class for expanded clones.

abundance: many; v_gene: TRBV12-5; d_gene: .; j_gene: TRBJ2-6; CDR3nt: TGTGCTAGTGGTTTCGAGACAGAGGACCTCTCTGGGGCCAACGTCCTGACTTTC; CDR3aa: CASGFETEDLSGANVLTF
abundance: many; v_gene: TRBV12-3/TRBV12-4; d_gene: .; j_gene: TRBJ2-1; CDR3nt: TGTGCCAGCAGGGCAGGTCCAGGCCATGAGCAGTTCTTC; CDR3aa: CASRAGPGHEQFF
abundance: .; v_gene: TRBV27; d_gene: TRBD1; j_gene: TRBJ2-7; CDR3nt: TGTGCCAGCAGTTCGACAGGGAACTACGAGCAGTACTTC; CDR3aa: CASSSTGNYEQYF
abundance: few; v_gene: TRBV29-1; d_gene: TRBD1; j_gene: TRBJ2-7; CDR3nt: TGCAGCGTTGGGGAACAGGGGCCCTACGAGCAGTACTTC; CDR3aa: CSVGEQGPYEQYF
abundance: .; v_gene: TRBV6-2/TRBV6-3; d_gene: .; j_gene: TRBJ2-5; CDR3nt: TGTGCCAGCCGGGACCAGGGAAGAGAGACCCAGTACTTC; CDR3aa: CASRDQGRETQYF
abundance: .; v_gene: TRBV29-1; d_gene: .; j_gene: TRBJ2-5; CDR3nt: TGCAGCGTTTACCCACGGGACACATCTCAAGAGACCCAGTACTTC; CDR3aa: CSVYPRDTSQETQYF
abundance: .; v_gene: TRBV28; d_gene: TRBD1; j_gene: TRBJ2-7; CDR3nt: TGTGCCAGCAGACCCCCGGGACAGAGATCCTACGAGCAGTACTTC; CDR3aa: CASRPPGQRSYEQYF
abundance: few; v_gene: TRBV4-3; d_gene: .; j_gene: TRBJ1-6; CDR3nt: TGCGCCAGCAGCCAAGAAGGGGATTCACCCCTCCACTTT; CDR3aa: CASSQEGDSPLHF
abundance: few; v_gene: TRBV7-2; d_gene: TRBD2; j_gene: TRBJ2-7; CDR3nt: TGTGCCAGCAGCTTAATCACTAGCGTTAGCTCCTACGAGCAGTACTTC; CDR3aa: CASSLITSVSSYEQYF
abundance: .; v_gene: TRBV10-3; d_gene: TRBD1; j_gene: TRBJ1-3; CDR3nt: TGTGCCAGCCAGGACAGGTCTGGAAACACCATATATTTT; CDR3aa: CASQDRSGNTIYF
abundance: many; v_gene: TRBV5-1; d_gene: .; j_gene: TRBJ2-7; CDR3nt: TGCGCCAGCAGCTTGGCCGGCAGGGGACGTCTCGAGCAGTACTTC; CDR3aa: CASSLAGRGRLEQYF
abundance: many; v_gene: TRBV12-3/TRBV12-4; d_gene: TRBD2; j_gene: TRBJ2-7; CDR3nt: TGTGCCAGCAGTTTGGACGGACTAGCGGGAGTCTACGAGCAGTACTTC; CDR3aa: CASSLDGLAGVYEQYF
abundance: many; v_gene: TRBV12-3/TRBV12-4; d_gene: TRBD2; j_gene: TRBJ2-5; CDR3nt: TGTGCCAGCAATCCGGGACTAGCGAAAGAGACCCAGTACTTC; CDR3aa: CASNPGLAKETQYF
abundance: many; v_gene: TRBV12-3/TRBV12-4; d_gene: .; j_gene: TRBJ2-1; CDR3nt: TGTGCCAGCAGCCGGGGGACCGAAGAGCAGTTCTTC; CDR3aa: CASSRGTEEQFF
abundance: many; v_gene: TRBV10-3; d_gene: .; j_gene: TRBJ2-1; CDR3nt: TGTGCCATCAGTGAGAAGCAGCTCCCAAGTCCCTATGAGCAGTTCTTC; CDR3aa: CAISEKQLPSPYEQFF
abundance: .; v_gene: TRBV4-3; d_gene: .; j_gene: TRBJ1-2; CDR3nt: TGCGCCAGCAGCCAAGTAGGAATGGGGGGCGGTGGCTACACCTTC; CDR3aa: CASSQVGMGGGGYTF
abundance: .; v_gene: TRBV6-2/TRBV6-3; d_gene: TRBD1; j_gene: TRBJ2-5; CDR3nt: TGTGCCAGCAGTGGAATGGGGACAGCCTCGGGGGAGACCCAGTACTTC; CDR3aa: CASSGMGTASGETQYF
abundance: .; v_gene: TRBV18; d_gene: TRBD1; j_gene: TRBJ1-4; CDR3nt: TGTGCCAGCTCCCCTCATGGACAGGGGGATGAAAAACTGTTTTTT; CDR3aa: CASSPHGQGDEKLFF
abundance: many; v_gene: TRBV12-3/TRBV12-4; d_gene: .; j_gene: TRBJ1-2; CDR3nt: TGTGCCAGCAGTTTAGGACCTTATGGCTACACCTTC; CDR3aa: CASSLGPYGYTF
abundance: .; v_gene: TRBV24-1; d_gene: TRBD1; j_gene: TRBJ2-3; CDR3nt: TGTGCCACCAGTGATTTCTACAGGGGCCGGGGTGGTCCAGATACGCAGTATTTT; CDR3aa: CATSDFYRGRGGPDTQYF
abundance: few; v_gene: TRBV7-9; d_gene: .; j_gene: TRBJ2-5; CDR3nt: TGTGCCAGCAGCGCGAAACAGGGTTGGGAGGAAGAGACCCAGTACTTC; CDR3aa: CASSAKQGWEEETQYF
abundance: few; v_gene: TRBV7-6; d_gene: .; j_gene: TRBJ2-5; CDR3nt: TGTGCCAGCAGCTTAAGGGAACTAGCTCAAGAGACCCAGTACTTC; CDR3aa: CASSLRELAQETQYF
abundance: many; v_gene: TRBV4-2; d_gene: TRBD2; j_gene: TRBJ2-5; CDR3nt: TGTGCCAGCAGCCAAGATCACAGCGGGAGAAGAGGGGGAGAGACCCAGTACTTC; CDR3aa: CASSQDHSGRRGGETQYF
abundance: few; v_gene: TRBV30; d_gene: TRBD2; j_gene: TRBJ2-1; CDR3nt: TGTGCCTGGAGTACGCTAGCGGGAGATCACAATGAGCAGTTCTTC; CDR3aa: CAWSTLAGDHNEQFF
abundance: many; v_gene: TRBV19; d_gene: .; j_gene: TRBJ2-1; CDR3nt: TGTGCCAGTAGGAGGGGTTCCTACAATGAGCAGTTCTTC; CDR3aa: CASRRGSYNEQFF
abundance: .; v_gene: TRBV7-6; d_gene: TRBD2; j_gene: TRBJ2-1; CDR3nt: TGTGCCAGCAGCAACGGACTAGCGGACAATGAGCAGTTCTTC; CDR3aa: CASSNGLADNEQFF
abundance: many; v_gene: TRBV12-3/TRBV12-4; d_gene: .; j_gene: TRBJ1-5; CDR3nt: TGTGCCAGCAGTCCGGGGCGGTCTCAGCCCCAGCATTTT; CDR3aa: CASSPGRSQPQHF
abundance: few; v_gene: TRBV14; d_gene: .; j_gene: TRBJ1-1; CDR3nt: TGTGCCAGCAGCCAAGTTTCAGGGGCGGACACTGAAGCTTTCTTT; CDR3aa: CASSQVSGADTEAFF
abundance: few; v_gene: TRBV30; d_gene: TRBD2; j_gene: TRBJ2-2; CDR3nt: TGTGCCTGGAGTGTACTAGCGGGGGGGCCCGGGGAGCTGTTTTTT; CDR3aa: CAWSVLAGGPGELFF
abundance: .; v_gene: TRBV10-3; d_gene: .; j_gene: TRBJ2-1; CDR3nt: TGTGCCATCAAAGGGGGGGCTTGGAATGAGCAGTTCTTC; CDR3aa: CAIKGGAWNEQFF
abundance: .; v_gene: TRBV4-3; d_gene: TRBD2; j_gene: TRBJ2-1; CDR3nt: TGCGCCAGCAGCCGAGAGGTAGCGGGGAATCACAATGAGCAGTTCTTC; CDR3aa: CASSREVAGNHNEQFF
abundance: .; v_gene: TRBV27; d_gene: .; j_gene: TRBJ1-2; CDR3nt: TGTGCCAGCAGTTCACTCAGGGAGGGCTATGGCTACACCTTC; CDR3aa: CASSSLREGYGYTF
abundance: few; v_gene: TRBV6-2/TRBV6-3; d_gene: .; j_gene: TRBJ1-2; CDR3nt: TGTGCCAGCAGTTACATAAACTATGGCTACACCTTC; CDR3aa: CASSYINYGYTF
abundance: .; v_gene: TRBV25-1; d_gene: .; j_gene: TRBJ2-3; CDR3nt: TGTGCCAGCAGTGAAACAGCGGACTCAACAGATACGCAGTATTTT; CDR3aa: CASSETADSTDTQYF
abundance: .; v_gene: TRBV12-3/TRBV12-4; d_gene: TRBD2; j_gene: TRBJ2-1; CDR3nt: TGTGCCAGCTGCCCCCCGGGACTAGCGGGGGGCTACAGATACAATGAGCAGTTCTTC; CDR3aa: CASCPPGLAGGYRYNEQFF
abundance: few; v_gene: TRBV9; d_gene: TRBD1; j_gene: TRBJ2-1; CDR3nt: TGTGCCAGCAGCGGACCGGGACAGGGGGCACTCAATGAGCAGTTCTTC; CDR3aa: CASSGPGQGALNEQFF
abundance: .; v_gene: TRBV12-3/TRBV12-4; d_gene: .; j_gene: TRBJ1-3; CDR3nt: TGTGCCAGCAGTTTAACAGGCCTCTCTGGAAACACCATATATTTT; CDR3aa: CASSLTGLSGNTIYF
abundance: few; v_gene: TRBV20-1; d_gene: TRBD2; j_gene: TRBJ2-4; CDR3nt: TGCAGTGCAGTAGCGGGGGCGGGGAACATTCAGTACTTC; CDR3aa: CSAVAGAGNIQYF
abundance: .; v_gene: TRBV10-3; d_gene: TRBD1; j_gene: TRBJ2-7; CDR3nt: TGTGCCATCAGTGAGACGGACAGGGCCGGCTACGAGCAGTACTTC; CDR3aa: CAISETDRAGYEQYF
abundance: few; v_gene: TRBV12-3/TRBV12-4; d_gene: .; j_gene: TRBJ2-1; CDR3nt: TGTGCCAGCAGTCCCGGGATTATGGGTGAGCAGTTCTTC; CDR3aa: CASSPGIMGEQFF
abundance: few; v_gene: TRBV6-5; d_gene: .; j_gene: TRBJ1-1; CDR3nt: TGTGCCAGCAGTTCCTCCGGGAGTGAAGCTTTCTTT; CDR3aa: CASSSSGSEAFF
abundance: few; v_gene: TRBV18; d_gene: .; j_gene: TRBJ2-4; CDR3nt: TGTGCCAGCTCACCAGGTGGACCTCTGGCCAAAAACATTCAGTACTTC; CDR3aa: CASSPGGPLAKNIQYF
abundance: .; v_gene: TRBV24-1; d_gene: .; j_gene: TRBJ2-1; CDR3nt: TGTGCCACCAGTGATAGACAGCCCTCCTACAATGAGCAGTTCTTC; CDR3aa: CATSDRQPSYNEQFF
abundance: many; v_gene: TRBV29-1; d_gene: .; j_gene: TRBJ2-4; CDR3nt: TGCAGCGTTAGCGGGCGGGCCAAAAACATTCAGTACTTC; CDR3aa: CSVSGRAKNIQYF
abundance: many; v_gene: TRBV12-3/TRBV12-4; d_gene: TRBD1; j_gene: TRBJ1-5; CDR3nt: TGTGCCAGCAGTTCGACAGGGAATAGCAATCAGCCCCAGCATTTT; CDR3aa: CASSSTGNSNQPQHF
abundance: .; v_gene: TRBV2; d_gene: .; j_gene: TRBJ1-6; CDR3nt: TGTGCCAGCAGAACTCGGGGAGATAATTCACCCCTCCACTTT; CDR3aa: CASRTRGDNSPLHF
abundance: few; v_gene: TRBV5-8; d_gene: .; j_gene: TRBJ2-7; CDR3nt: TGTGCCAGCAGCTTTGTGACAGGTGCCTACGAGCAGTACTTC; CDR3aa: CASSFVTGAYEQYF
abundance: once; v_gene: TRBV3-1; d_gene: .; j_gene: TRBJ2-1; CDR3nt: TGTGCCAGCAGCAAAGCAACAGGGAACAATGAGCAGTTCTTC; CDR3aa: CASSKATGNNEQFF
abundance: .; v_gene: TRBV29-1; d_gene: TRBD1; j_gene: TRBJ2-1; CDR3nt: TGCAGCGTTGAAGGAACAGGGGAATCATACAATGAGCAGTTCTTC; CDR3aa: CSVEGTGESYNEQFF